This TCR beta chain was documented in a study of early T cells in non-severe SARS-CoV-2 infection (dated by TCRdb to about 2021). As for the study more broadly: Because TCR sequencing was done on bulk RNA from unsorted whole blood, the alpha and beta chains could not be paired.

This clonotype was seen only a few times. No antigen is known for it. The sample holds no much larger clone one base away, and base qualities are not on file. From cysteine to phenylalanine, the CDR3 is 14 amino acids long. Here the CDR3 DNA is all that survives: 42 bases in frame from base 1. For CDR1 and CDR2, the germline V gene (reference sequence) lists MNHEY and SMNVEV. Deletion took 6 bases off V and 6 bases off J, with a span of 12 bases between the germline ends. Library preparation was by 5' RACE. The sequencer was a NextSeq 500. The TCR library protocol attached unique molecular identifiers to individual cDNA molecules to correct for sequencing error and PCR bias. Both TCR alpha and beta chains were sequenced, and tight co-correlation was observed between alpha and beta sequence abundances in each sample. On the study's bioinformatics: Decombinator V4 was used to perform V gene, J gene and CDR3 annotation of TCR sequences. TCRs were defined as expanded if a significant change between any two time points was detected under a Poisson model with p below 0.0001. Abundances of TCRs were expressed as counts per million after normalisation to the total number of TCRs sequenced in each sample. MAIT TCRs were defined by TRAV1-2 paired with TRAJ12, TRAJ20 or TRAJ33, and iNKT TCRs by TRAV10 paired with TRAJ18. VDJdb, accessed 1 November 2021, was searched for CMV, EBV and SARS-CoV-2 annotated TCRs, with TCRs annotated for multiple antigens excluded. TCRdb applied fastp at Q25 and MiXCR to the public reads, then kept only in-frame beta chains. Here each entry gathers all rows of one CDR3 protein and keeps the most common genes and DNA. TCRdb, not the authors, supplied the V and J calls. Counted in this sample were 10,000 to 13,000 distinct CDR3 sequences; over 4% of them appeared once. Nearly 10% of the sample is taken by the ten largest.

Beyond this particular receptor, the publication reports: VDJdb matching was skewed toward anti-spike CD8 responses, so virus-specific expansions were likely underestimated and private and CD4 specificities were missed.

Set within a cohort of healthcare workers in London, UK, this nested case-control study involved weekly PCR testing of nasopharyngeal swabs along with blood sampling. Healthcare workers were recruited during the week of the UK lockdown, between 23 and 31 March 2020, and followed weekly for up to about 15 weeks. The chain links TRBV27 with TRBJ1-6; no confident D gene assignment can be made. The receptor was derived from an adult who was a healthcare worker with PCR-confirmed SARS-CoV-2 infection or an uninfected control (not recorded which). Sequenced input: whole blood. CDR3 protein: CASSPELANSPLHF. The nucleotide sequence reads as follows: TGTGCCAGCAGCCCTGAACTAGCTAATTCACCCCTCCACTTT.